The present entry profiles one T cell receptor beta chain with its context. Using immunoSEQ multiplex PCR, the repertoire was profiled, and TCRdb retains in-frame clones only, with some absent. The profile shows about 270,000 clones, roughly 87% of them singletons. This entry is derived from a study of control samples from healthy donors and cancer patients. Germline V CDR1 and CDR2: SGHRS, YFSETQ. V trimming: 4 bases; J trimming: 5 bases; junction bases outside the gene matches: 7. CDR3 size: 14 residues. The receptor's source is a woman aged 55-70 years with lung cancer. Sequenced material: PBMCs. V gene TRBV5-1 combines with J gene TRBJ2-7; 9 bases match TRBD1. CDR3 region: CASSMGQGPHEQYF. CDR3 coding DNA: TGCGCCAGCAGCATGGGACAGGGCCCCCACGAGCAGTACTTC.